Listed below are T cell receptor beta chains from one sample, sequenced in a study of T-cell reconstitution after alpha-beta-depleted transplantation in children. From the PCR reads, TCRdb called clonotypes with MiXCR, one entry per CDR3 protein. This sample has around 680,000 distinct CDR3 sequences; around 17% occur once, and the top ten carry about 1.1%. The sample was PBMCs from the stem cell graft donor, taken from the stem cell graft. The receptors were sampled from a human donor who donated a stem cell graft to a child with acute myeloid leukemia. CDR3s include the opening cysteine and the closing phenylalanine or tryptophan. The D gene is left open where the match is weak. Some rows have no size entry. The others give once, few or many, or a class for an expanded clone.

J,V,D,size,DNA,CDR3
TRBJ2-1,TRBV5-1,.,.,TGCGCCAGCAGCACAGCCGCAAACAATGAGCAGTTCTTC,CASSTAANNEQFF
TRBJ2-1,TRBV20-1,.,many,TGCAGTGCTGGGGACCTAGGGGGGGCTATCTACAATGAGCAGTTCTTC,CSAGDLGGAIYNEQFF
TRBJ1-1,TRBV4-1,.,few,TGCGCCAGCAGCCAAGGAGGAGGTGGAGAGACTGAAGCTTTCTTT,CASSQGGGGETEAFF
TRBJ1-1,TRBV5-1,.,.,TGCGCCAGCAGCTTAAGTTGGGGGGGAGAGACTGAAGCTTTCTTT,CASSLSWGGETEAFF
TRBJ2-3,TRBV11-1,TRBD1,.,TGTGCCAGCAGCTCTGACAGGGGGCCCCTATCGAGCACAGATACGCAGTATTTT,CASSSDRGPLSSTDTQYF
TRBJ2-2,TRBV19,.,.,TGTGCCAGTATTCCCGGGACACCTACGAACACCGGGGAGCTGTTTTTT,CASIPGTPTNTGELFF
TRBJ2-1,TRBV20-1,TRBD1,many,TGCAGTGCTAGTGATCTCCGGACAGGCTACAATGAGCAGTTCTTC,CSASDLRTGYNEQFF
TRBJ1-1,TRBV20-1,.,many,TGCAGTGCTAGTCCCGGCAATAGTGAAGCTTTCTTT,CSASPGNSEAFF
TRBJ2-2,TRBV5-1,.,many,TGCGCCAGCAGCTTGGCCCCTGGGGAGCTGTTTTTT,CASSLAPGELFF
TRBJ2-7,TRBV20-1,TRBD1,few,TGCAGTGCTAGAGTTTTGACAGGGGCCGTCTACGAGCAGTACTTC,CSARVLTGAVYEQYF
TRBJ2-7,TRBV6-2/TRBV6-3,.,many,TGTGCCAGCACCAAGAGTAGAGAGGCGTACGAGCAGTACTTC,CASTKSREAYEQYF
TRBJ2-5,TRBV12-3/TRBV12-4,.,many,TGTGCCAGCAGTTTTTCGGGGGCGAAGGAGACCCAGTACTTC,CASSFSGAKETQYF
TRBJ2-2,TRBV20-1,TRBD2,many,TGCAGTGCTAGACCCGGGACTAGCGGGGTAGCGAACACCGGGGAGCTGTTTTTT,CSARPGTSGVANTGELFF
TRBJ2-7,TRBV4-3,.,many,TGCGCCAGCAGCCAAGGGGCAGCACCCTACGAGCAGTACTTC,CASSQGAAPYEQYF
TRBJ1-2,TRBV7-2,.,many,TGTGCCAGCAGCCCCCTAGAGGAGACAGGACTGTATGGCTACACCTTC,CASSPLEETGLYGYTF